The 20 T cell receptor beta chains below all came from one sample that was sequenced in a study of control samples from healthy donors and cancer patients. Repertoires were generated with immunoSEQ multiplex PCR, while TCRdb's copy carries only in-frame clones and drops some. The data show approximately 170,000 clones, with around nine tenths seen just once and 1.4% held by the top ten. Specimen: blood. These receptors came from a man younger than 40 in good health.

The count of this clone is one. J is TRBJ1-1 and V is TRBV7-8, with no clear D. Trimming left V 5 bases short and J 7 bases short, with 8 bases between. CDR3 length equals 11 residues. Germline lookup yields CDR1 SGHVS and CDR2 FQNEAQ. CDR3 in amino acids: CASSPIGEAFF. CDR3 DNA: TGTGCCAGCAGCCCAATAGGTGAAGCTTTCTTT.

This clone was found once. The chain recombines TRBV30 with TRBJ1-1; D gene ambiguous. The CDR3 is made up of 13 amino acids. Germline lookup yields CDR1 GTSNPN and CDR2 SVGIG (reference sequence). Deletions cut 7 bases from V and 1 base from J, with 13 bases between. In nucleotides, the CDR3 is TGTGCCTACCGGACGAGCAAGAACACTGAAGCTTTCTTT. Its translation is CAYRTSKNTEAFF.

This chain joins TRBV19 and TRBJ1-2; no clear D gene. V was shortened by 5 bases and J by 4 bases, with 14 bases between the two germline ends. This CDR3 contains 14 residues. Germline values: CDR1 LNHDA, CDR2 SQIVND (reference sequence). The CDR3 bases are TGTGCCAGTAGTGGAGGGCTGGGAAGCTATGGCTACACCTTC. This codes for CASSGGLGSYGYTF.

CDR3 in amino acids: CASSLAGGATNEKLFF. CDR3 bases: TGCGCCAGCAGCTTGGCGGGGGGAGCAACTAATGAAAAACTGTTTTTT. The chain has TRBV5-1 and TRBJ1-4; D perhaps matches TRBD1 (5 bases). Germline CDR1 and CDR2: SGHRS and YFSETQ. The CDR3 contains 16 residues. V lost 0 bases to trimming and J lost 0 bases, with 9 bases between them. Full variable domain (outside the CDR3, taken from reference TRBV5-1 and TRBJ1-4): KAGVTQTPRYLIKTRGQQVTLSCSPISGHRSVSWYQQTPGQGLQFLFEYFSETQRNKGNFPGRFSGRQFSNSRSEMNVSTLELGDSALYLCASSLAGGATNEKLFFGSGTQLSVL.

The V call is TRBV5-4, the J call TRBJ1-3; perhaps TRBD1 as D (5 bases). CDR1 SGHNT and CDR2 YYREEE come from the germline V gene (reference sequence). The V end was cut by 5 bases, the J end by 2 bases, with 11 bases between. The CDR3 consists of 14 residues. For the CDR3, the DNA is TGTGCCAGCAGTTCTGGGGGAACTGGAAACACCATATATTTT. Its protein is CASSSGGTGNTIYF.

The chain links TRBV5-6 to TRBJ2-3; TRBD2 is a possible D gene (6 bases). The CDR3 spans 15 residues. The V end lost 2 bases, the J end lost 0 bases, and 10 bases lay between the germline ends. Germline lookup yields CDR1 SGHDT and CDR2 YYEEEE. As DNA, the CDR3 is TGTGCCAGCAGCTTCGGGGGTCCCAGCACAGATACGCAGTATTTT. Protein product: CASSFGGPSTDTQYF.

The gene calls are TRBV28 and TRBJ2-4; D unclear. The germline V gene encodes CDR1 MDHEN and CDR2 SYDVKM. Trimming removed 6 bases at V and 2 bases at J, with 2 bases between. The CDR3 is 11 amino acids. The CDR3 is CASSTKNIQYF. The DNA for the CDR3 is TGTGCCAGCAGCACCAAAAACATTCAGTACTTC. Supplemented by reference TRBV28 and TRBJ2-4, the full variable domain reads DVKVTQSSRYLVKRTGEKVFLECVQDMDHENMFWYRQDPGLGLRLIYFSYDVKMKEKGDIPEGYSVSREKKERFSLILESASTNQTSMYLCASSTKNIQYFGAGTRLSVL.

The chain has TRBV6-6 and TRBJ2-1; TRBD2 agrees at 10 bases. The germline V gene encodes CDR1 MNHNY and CDR2 SVGAGI (reference sequence). V lost 5 bases and J lost 9; bases outside the gene matches: 7. This CDR3 contains 14 residues. DNA of the CDR3: TGTGCCAGCAGTCTTACTAGCGGGGCGGGTGAGCAGTTCTTC. Residues: CASSLTSGAGEQFF.

V and J are TRBV27 and TRBJ2-1; D remains unclear. The V gene's germline CDR1 is MNHEY and CDR2 SMNVEV (reference sequence). CDR3 length equals 13 residues. V shed 2 bases and J shed 7 bases, with 9 bases lying between them. CDR3 loop: CASSLGWGNEQFF. CDR3 DNA sequence: TGTGCCAGCAGTTTAGGATGGGGAAATGAGCAGTTCTTC.

Here the CDR3 DNA reads TGCGCCAGCAGCCCCCCGAACCTAGAGACCCAGTACTTC. Translating gives CASSPPNLETQYF. The J gene is TRBJ2-5, the V gene TRBV5-1; D is unclear. V lost 4 bases and J lost 4, with 11 bases in between. The CDR3 contains 13 residues. Per the germline V gene, CDR1 is SGHRS and CDR2 is YFSETQ.

The chain employs TRBV2 and TRBJ2-1, with TRBD2 matching over 10 bases. J was trimmed by 3 bases and V by 10 bases; bases with no gene match: 6. The CDR3 sequence is 14 residues long. CDR1 and CDR2 from the germline V gene are SNHLY and FYNNEI. The CDR3 sequence: CAIALAGGYNEQFF. DNA for the CDR3: TGTGCCATCGCCTTAGCGGGAGGCTACAATGAGCAGTTCTTC.

CDR3 region: CAIMGDRGDTEAFF. CDR3 in DNA: TGTGCCATCATGGGGGACAGGGGCGACACTGAAGCTTTCTTT. The chain couples TRBV10-3 to TRBJ1-1; 10 nucleotides line up with TRBD1. V shed 7 bases, J shed 3 bases, and the junction held 5 bases outside the gene matches. The CDR3 runs to 14 residues. Per the germline V gene, CDR1 is ENHRY and CDR2 is SYGVKD.

The gene calls are TRBV5-4 and TRBJ1-1; D not certain. Germline CDR1 SGHNT, CDR2 YYREEE (reference sequence). The CDR3 extends over 13 amino acids. Trimming pared 4 bases from V and 5 bases from J, leaving 12 bases between. Written as DNA, the CDR3 is TGTGCCAGCAGCCCCGGGTCGCGAACTGAAGCTTTCTTT. Protein sequence: CASSPGSRTEAFF.

The gene calls are TRBV24-1 and TRBJ2-1; 15 bases agree with TRBD2. This CDR3 has 15 amino acids. With 6 bases clipped from V and 8 bases from J, the junction kept 4 bases outside the gene matches. The germline V gene encodes CDR1 KGHDR and CDR2 SFDVKD. This CDR3 is CATSRTSGGADEQFF. The CDR3 DNA reads TGTGCCACCAGTCGGACTAGCGGGGGGGCAGATGAGCAGTTCTTC.

The CDR3 DNA reads TGTGCCAGCAGCCAACGACTAGCGGGAGGGCCGAATGAGCAGTTCTTC. Its protein product is CASSQRLAGGPNEQFF. The chain employs TRBV4-2 and TRBJ2-1; 14 bases agree with TRBD2. Trimming took 2 bases from V and 7 from J; bases not matched to a gene: 4. The CDR3 contains 16 residues. Germline V gene lookup returns CDR1 LGHNA and CDR2 YNFKEQ.

CDR3 amino acids: CASSQGILPRGGIDGYTF. The CDR3 DNA follows: TGTGCCAGCAGCCAAGGTATCTTACCCAGGGGAGGTATCGATGGCTACACCTTC. The genes are TRBV4-2 and TRBJ1-2; possibly TRBD1 for D (6 bases). Germline V lookup: CDR1 LGHNA, CDR2 YNFKEQ. The CDR3 spans 18 residues. Trimming removed 1 base from V and 6 bases from J, with 24 bases in between.

V usage is TRBV3-1 (or the pseudogene TRBV3-2) and J usage is TRBJ1-2, with 12 nucleotides matching TRBD1. Germline V gene lookup returns CDR1 LGHDT and CDR2 YNNKEL (reference sequence). J gave up 8 bases and V 0 bases, and 7 bases lay outside the gene matches. The CDR3 spans 16 residues. In nucleotides, the CDR3 is TGTGCCAGCAGCCAAGATCCGGGACAGGGGGCCAGGGGCTACACCTTC. Translating it yields CASSQDPGQGARGYTF.

The chain joins TRBV18 to TRBJ2-5; a possible D gene is TRBD2 (5 bases). Germline V CDR1 and CDR2: KGHSH, LQKENI. V shed 4 bases and J shed 2 bases, with 20 bases lying between them. The CDR3 is made up of 17 amino acids. The CDR3 loop is CASSLRRQSGGQETQYF. The CDR3 nucleotides read TGTGCCAGCTCACTGAGACGCCAATCCGGAGGACAAGAGACCCAGTACTTC.

V gene TRBV6-5 combines with J gene TRBJ2-7; no firm D call. The germline V and J ends were trimmed by 7 bases and 2 bases, with 15 bases remaining between them. The CDR3 length is 14 residues. Germline V gene sequence: CDR1 MNHEY, CDR2 SVGAGI. CDR3 nucleotides: TGTGCCAGCATCCTAACGTCCGCGGCCTACGAGCAGTACTTC. This codes for CASILTSAAYEQYF.

This rearrangement joins TRBV6-1 to TRBJ2-1, with D perhaps TRBD1 (5 bases). This CDR3 is built from 16 residues. The ends were cut back, 4 bases at V and 3 bases at J, with 16 bases in the middle. Germline V gene data show CDR1 as MNHNS and CDR2 as SASEGT. The CDR3 sequence: CASSVFTGDNYNEQFF. CDR3 nucleotide sequence: TGTGCCAGCAGTGTATTTACAGGAGATAACTACAATGAGCAGTTCTTC.